The 21 T cell receptor beta chains listed next were all sequenced from one sample in a study of cytomegalovirus exposure and HLA in healthy donors. Primers included in the PCR were 60 Vbeta and 13 Jbeta primers. Clones were sequenced by immunoSEQ multiplex PCR, and TCRdb holds only the in-frame ones, with some missing. The sample contains some 180,000 clones, roughly 84% of which appear only once. Material: PBMCs. The receptors derive from a young man in good health and CMV-seropositive.

V is TRBV9 and J is TRBJ2-3; unclear D gene. The CDR3 extends over 12 amino acids. The V gene lost 0 bases and the J gene lost 8 bases, with 7 bases spanning the gap. Germline loops: CDR1 SGDLS, CDR2 YYNGEE. CDR3 region: CASSVDRVTQYF. CDR3 in DNA: TGTGCCAGCAGCGTAGATCGGGTTACGCAGTATTTT.

The chain is built from TRBV9 and TRBJ2-2, with unresolved D. This CDR3 is built from 13 residues. Looked up from germline, CDR1 is SGDLS and CDR2 is YYNGEE. The V and J ends lost 0 bases and 7 bases respectively, with 7 bases between them. The CDR3 DNA sequence: TGTGCCAGCAGCGTAGGGTCGAGCGGGGAGCTGTTTTTT. It yields the protein CASSVGSSGELFF.

This chain joins TRBV27 and TRBJ2-1; TRBD2 aligns across 10 bases. The CDR3 runs 17 residues. The germline CDR1 and CDR2 sequences are MNHEY and SMNVEV (reference sequence). The V and J ends lost 6 bases and 4 bases, in that order; junction bases with no gene match: 12. CDR3 protein: CASRLLAGTTQYNEQFF. In nucleotides, the CDR3 is TGTGCCAGCAGGCTACTAGCGGGAACTACCCAATACAATGAGCAGTTCTTC.

This sequence joins TRBV7-2 and TRBJ2-5, with 9 bases aligning to TRBD2. The ends lost 1 base at V and 3 bases at J; junction bases unmatched: 0. The CDR3 extends over 14 amino acids. CDR1 and CDR2 from the germline V gene are SGHTA and FQGNSA. CDR3 sequence reads: CASSLVAGEETQYF. In DNA, the CDR3 is TGTGCCAGCAGCTTAGTAGCGGGGGAAGAGACCCAGTACTTC. Variable domain in full (rest from reference TRBV7-2 and TRBJ2-5): GAGVSQSPSNKVTEKGKDVELRCDPISGHTALYWYRQSLGQGLEFLIYFQGNSAPDKSGLPSDRFSAERTGGSVSTLTIQRTQQEDSAVYLCASSLVAGEETQYFGPGTRLLVL.

The DNA for the CDR3 is TGTGCCAGCAGTTATGGGCAGCCAACCTTTAACTATGGCTACACCTTC. It is translated as CASSYGQPTFNYGYTF. V gene TRBV6-6 combines with J gene TRBJ1-2, with unresolved D. Between the trimmed V and J ends, which lost 3 bases and 1 base, there was a span of 15 bases. Germline V gene lookup returns CDR1 MNHNY and CDR2 SVGAGI (reference sequence). This CDR3 spans 16 amino acids.

The V gene is TRBV6-5, the J gene TRBJ2-7; 9 nucleotides match TRBD1. Germline CDR1 reads MNHEY; CDR2 reads SVGAGI. The CDR3 has 16 residues. V trimming: 0 bases; J trimming: 2 bases; junction bases outside the gene matches: 5. The CDR3 here is CASSYSGTGMTYEQYF. The CDR3 nucleotides read TGTGCCAGCAGTTACTCCGGGACAGGGATGACCTACGAGCAGTACTTC.

The chain joins TRBV4-2 to TRBJ2-1; TRBD2 matches at 8 bases. V shed 3 bases and J 6 bases; nucleotides not matched to a gene: 4. CDR3 length equals 14 residues. From germline, CDR1 is LGHNA and CDR2 YNFKEQ. This CDR3 reads CASSQELAANEQFF. The CDR3 DNA follows: TGTGCCAGCAGCCAGGAACTAGCGGCCAATGAGCAGTTCTTC.

The CDR3 protein is CASSVFYRVHGELFF. CDR3 coding DNA: TGTGCCAGCAGCGTCTTTTACAGGGTCCACGGGGAGCTGTTTTTT. The chain joins TRBV11-2 to TRBJ2-2, with D possibly TRBD1 on 6 matching bases. Per germline, CDR1 SGHAT and CDR2 FQNNGV. This CDR3 region has 15 residues. Trimming cost V 5 bases and J 7 bases, with 17 bases left between them.

V is TRBV27 and J is TRBJ2-3; D might be TRBD2 (5 bases). Looked up from germline, CDR1 is MNHEY and CDR2 is SMNVEV (reference sequence). This CDR3 region has 16 residues. With 4 bases removed from V and 0 bases from J, the gap between germline ends came to 14 bases. The CDR3: CASSSLTKTSTDTQYF. CDR3 in DNA: TGTGCCAGCAGTTCCCTGACTAAAACTAGCACAGATACGCAGTATTTT.

The chain links TRBV29-1 to TRBJ2-1, with TRBD2 matching over 9 bases. CDR1 SQVTM and CDR2 ANQGSEA come from the germline V gene. The CDR3 loop spans 17 amino acids. Trimming removed 6 bases from V and 0 bases from J; junction bases left unmatched: 12. The CDR3 DNA sequence: TGCAGCGTCCGTTCTTTAGCGGGAGCCATCTCCTACAATGAGCAGTTCTTC. Translating gives CSVRSLAGAISYNEQFF.

This clone was seen a handful of times. This rearrangement joins TRBV5-1 to TRBJ1-1; 8 nucleotides agree with TRBD1. Germline lookup yields CDR1 SGHRS and CDR2 YFSETQ. V lost 0 bases to trimming and J lost 0 bases; unmatched junction nucleotides: 1. This CDR3 has 15 residues. CDR3: CASSLDRGLNTEAFF. CDR3 nucleotides: TGCGCCAGCAGCTTGGACAGGGGGTTGAACACTGAAGCTTTCTTT. Filled out from reference TRBV5-1 and TRBJ1-1, the complete variable domain reads KAGVTQTPRYLIKTRGQQVTLSCSPISGHRSVSWYQQTPGQGLQFLFEYFSETQRNKGNFPGRFSGRQFSNSRSEMNVSTLELGDSALYLCASSLDRGLNTEAFFGQGTRLTVV.

The chain carries TRBV29-1 and TRBJ2-7; TRBD1 matches 8 bases. Looked up from germline, CDR1 is SQVTM and CDR2 is ANQGSEA. The CDR3 is made up of 15 amino acids. V was pared by 5 bases and J by 2 bases, with 11 bases of the junction left unmatched. In DNA form, the CDR3 reads TGCAGCGTTCCCCCGCAGGGACAGGAGACCTACGAGCAGTACGTC. Protein product: CSVPPQGQETYEQYV.

The chain recombines TRBV5-1 with TRBJ1-1; the D gene is possibly TRBD1 (6 bases). Per germline, CDR1 SGHRS and CDR2 YFSETQ. V was pared by 1 base and J by 1 base, with 11 bases between. The CDR3 loop spans 15 amino acids. CDR3 sequence (DNA): TGCGCCAGCAGCTTGAATCCAGGGGCGAACACTGAAGCTTTCTTT. Translation: CASSLNPGANTEAFF. The full variable domain, completed using reference TRBV5-1 and TRBJ1-1, is KAGVTQTPRYLIKTRGQQVTLSCSPISGHRSVSWYQQTPGQGLQFLFEYFSETQRNKGNFPGRFSGRQFSNSRSEMNVSTLELGDSALYLCASSLNPGANTEAFFGQGTRLTVV.

This sequence joins TRBV2 and TRBJ1-2; D possibly corresponds to TRBD1 (6 bases). With 4 bases removed from V and 2 bases from J, the gap between germline ends came to 23 bases. This CDR3 spans 18 amino acids. Germline loops: CDR1 SNHLY, CDR2 FYNNEI. CDR3 bases: TGTGCCAGCAGTGTTATCCCTCAGGGGAGGGTTTTGAACTATGGCTACACCTTC. Residues: CASSVIPQGRVLNYGYTF.

The rearrangement links TRBV7-9 to TRBJ2-2; 8 bases map to TRBD1. Germline assignment: CDR1 SEHNR and CDR2 FQNEAQ (reference sequence). The CDR3 loop spans 17 amino acids. Unmatched junction bases numbered 14, after V lost 5 bases and J lost 6 bases. The CDR3 nucleotides are TGTGCCAGCAGCCCATATAGCTCGACAGGGGCCGCCGGGGAGCTGTTTTTT. The encoded protein is CASSPYSSTGAAGELFF.

V is TRBV19 and J is TRBJ2-1; TRBD2 matches at 12 bases. The CDR3 sequence is 15 residues long. Looked up from germline, CDR1 is LNHDA and CDR2 is SQIVND (reference sequence). The J segment lost 4 bases and the V segment lost 6 bases, leaving 4 bases of the junction unmatched. In nucleotides, the CDR3 is TGTGCCAGTAGCCGGACTAGCGGGACTTACAATGAGCAGTTCTTC. Its translation is CASSRTSGTYNEQFF.

The chain couples TRBV5-4 to TRBJ2-5; no firm D call. CDR1 SGHNT and CDR2 YYREEE come from the germline V gene (reference sequence). V lost 4 bases, J lost 5 bases, and 18 bases lay in between. This CDR3 has 15 amino acids. CDR3 residues: CASSLEPQMRETQYF. The CDR3 coding sequence is TGTGCCAGCAGCCTCGAGCCCCAAATGAGGGAGACCCAGTACTTC.

The rearrangement links TRBV6-5 to TRBJ2-1; 7 bases are shared with TRBD1. The CDR3 is 15 residues long. Germline V gives CDR1 MNHEY, CDR2 SVGAGI. The junction had 10 bases not matched to a gene; V was cut back by 4 bases and J by 7 bases. CDR3 DNA: TGTGCCAGCAGTTCGGACAGGTCCATTCAAAATGAGCAGTTCTTC. Protein: CASSSDRSIQNEQFF.

The CDR3 protein is CATSRDITRELFF. CDR3 bases: TGTGCCACCAGCAGGGACATTACTAGGGAGCTGTTTTTT. The J gene is TRBJ2-2, the V gene TRBV15; possible D gene TRBD1, 5 bases. CDR3 length equals 13 residues. Germline-derived CDR1 and CDR2 are LNHNV and YYDKDF (reference sequence). Deletions cut 3 bases from V and 9 bases from J, with 11 bases between.

The chain joins TRBV4-1 to TRBJ1-1; no clear D. In germline, CDR1 is MGHRA, CDR2 YSYEKL. The CDR3 length is 15 residues. The V end lost 5 bases, the J end lost 1 base, and 14 bases lay between the germline ends. CDR3 amino acids: CASSSLRKANTEAFF. The CDR3 DNA follows: TGCGCCAGCAGCTCCCTCAGGAAAGCGAACACTGAAGCTTTCTTT.

This chain uses TRBV6-5 with TRBJ2-7, with D uncertain. Germline CDR1 and CDR2: MNHEY and SVGAGI. Trimming shortened V by 0 bases and J by 3 bases, and 9 bases separated the two germline ends. The CDR3 sequence is 14 residues long. CDR3: CASSYSSRYYEQYF. The CDR3 DNA reads as TGTGCCAGCAGTTACTCTAGTCGCTACTACGAGCAGTACTTC.